The 6 T cell receptor beta chains in this list originate from one sample, sequenced in a study of T cells in Graves' hyperthyroidism and ophthalmopathy. TCR beta CDR3 regions were amplified from RNA transcripts. HTBI primers drove first-round RT-PCR of the TCR CDR3. TCRdb redid the calling of the multiplex PCR reads with MiXCR, one entry per CDR3 protein. The sample records 500,000 to 600,000 distinct CDR3 sequences, about 43% being singletons. The material sequenced was peripheral blood or thyroid tissue (not recorded which). These receptors were taken from an adult woman with Graves' disease, either hyperthyroidism or ophthalmopathy (not recorded which).

This clonotype occurred a few times. A much larger clonotype is one base distant, so this may be a read error. CDR3 loop: CASSLESSGAGREKLFF. CDR3 nucleotides: TGTGCCAGCAGCTTAGAGTCATCCGGGGCAGGGAGAGAAAAACTGTTTTTT. The chain employs TRBV7-9 and TRBJ1-4; D perhaps matches TRBD1 (5 bases). Germline V gene lookup returns CDR1 SEHNR and CDR2 FQNEAQ (reference sequence). The CDR3 has 17 residues. The ends were cut back, 1 base at V and 8 bases at J, with 20 bases in the middle.

As to this clonotype: The junction departs from the called germline gene at one end, perhaps through a read error. This chain links TRBV6-5 with TRBJ2-7, with D maybe TRBD2 (5 bases). There are 12 residues in the CDR3. Germline CDR1 reads MNHEY; CDR2 reads SVGAGI. The CDR3 is CASSYATGELYF. The CDR3 DNA is TGTGCCAGCAGTTACGCGACCGGGGAGCTGTACTTC.

The chain combines TRBV13 with TRBJ1-2, with D perhaps TRBD1 (6 bases). Germline lookup yields CDR1 PRHDT and CDR2 FYEKMQ (reference sequence). Trimming shortened V by 4 bases and J by 9 bases, and 15 bases separated the two germline ends. The CDR3 totals 13 residues. CDR3 in DNA: TGTGCCAGCAGCTCCCTGACAGGCGCTAGCTACACCTTC. Translated: CASSSLTGASYTF.

Many counts were recorded for this clonotype. The J gene is TRBJ1-2, the V gene TRBV27; no firm D call. Trimming cost V 3 bases and J 2 bases, with 7 bases left between them. The CDR3 has 13 residues. CDR1 is MNHEY, CDR2 SMNVEV, per germline (reference sequence). CDR3 loop: CASSFGRNYGYTF. The CDR3 region has the DNA TGTGCCAGCAGTTTTGGACGGAACTATGGCTACACCTTC.

Details on this clonotype: The conserved final phenylalanine or tryptophan is absent from the CDR3, which likely points to a read error. V gene TRBV6-1 combines with J gene TRBJ2-7; 9 bases line up with TRBD1. CDR1 is MNHNS and CDR2 is SASEGT in the germline V gene. The CDR3 has 19 residues. With V trimmed by 6 bases and J by 7 bases, 25 bases remained unmatched. CDR3 in DNA: TGTGCCAGCAGCCTGGGCGGCGGGACAGGGTGGTCGCGCAAGGGGGAGCAGTACTAC. This sequence encodes CASSLGGGTGWSRKGEQYY.

The V call is TRBV5-6, the J call TRBJ1-1; no definite D call. This CDR3 is 16 amino acids long. CDR1 is SGHDT, CDR2 YYEEEE, per germline. V was clipped by 4 bases and J by 5 bases, with 21 bases between them. CDR3 amino acids: CASSNPREPKKTEAFF. Here the CDR3 DNA reads TGTGCCAGCAGCAACCCCCGGGAACCCAAGAAGACTGAAGCTTTCTTT. Full variable domain (remainder filled in from reference TRBV5-6 and TRBJ1-1): DAGVTQSPTHLIKTRGQQVTLRCSPKSGHDTVSWYQQALGQGPQFIFQYYEEEERQRGNFPDRFSGHQFPNYSSELNVNALLLGDSALYLCASSNPREPKKTEAFFGQGTRLTVV.